The source of this T cell receptor beta chain is a study of blood T cell repertoires in COVID-19. Sequencing used immunoSEQ multiplex PCR; TCRdb keeps in-frame clones, though not all of them. This table has about 240,000 clones, around 90% appearing once. Sequences were obtained from peripheral blood. The TCR was taken from a man aged 60 to 75 who had recovered from COVID-19.

CDR3 DNA sequence: TGTGCCAGTGTGCGGGGGGGAGCCTACAATGAGCAGTTCTTC. Translation gives CASVRGGAYNEQFF. The rearrangement links TRBV19 to TRBJ2-1; 9 bases agree with TRBD2. Trimming removed 8 bases from V and 2 bases from J; junction bases left unmatched: 4. The germline CDR1 and CDR2 sequences are LNHDA and SQIVND (reference sequence). The CDR3 sequence is 14 residues long.